This entry lists 8 T cell receptor beta chains sequenced from one sample in a study of blood T cell repertoires in COVID-19. Libraries were prepared by immunoSEQ multiplex PCR; TCRdb keeps only in-frame clonotypes and omits some of them. Counted here are 200,000 or so clones, under 90% occurring once; the ten biggest clones make up around 6%. Sequences were obtained from peripheral blood. Receptors were obtained from a man aged 55-75 years who had recovered from COVID-19.

The rearrangement uses TRBV11-1 and TRBJ2-3, with D perhaps TRBD2 (6 bases). V was pared by 2 bases and J by 2 bases, with 14 bases between. The CDR3 runs 16 residues. Germline V lookup: CDR1 SGHAT, CDR2 FQDESV (reference sequence). This chain's CDR3 is CASSLNRRGSTDTQYF. CDR3 in DNA: TGTGCCAGCAGCTTAAACAGGAGGGGTTCCACAGATACGCAGTATTTT.

This chain links TRBV3-1 (or the pseudogene TRBV3-2) with TRBJ2-2; no clear D. The CDR3 length is 15 residues. The germline V gene encodes CDR1 LGHDT and CDR2 YNNKEL (reference sequence). Trimming left V 4 bases short and J 3 bases short, with 12 bases between. The chain's CDR3 is CASSPPRPDTGELFF. The CDR3 nucleotides read TGTGCCAGCAGCCCCCCCCGCCCGGACACCGGGGAGCTGTTTTTT.

CDR3 nucleotides: TGTGCCTGGAGGGAAACAGGGGGCCAAGGAAACACCATATATTTT. Amino acids: CAWRETGGQGNTIYF. The gene calls are TRBV30 and TRBJ1-3; 9 nucleotides agree with TRBD1. CDR1 and CDR2 from the germline V gene are GTSNPN and SVGIG (reference sequence). This CDR3 has 15 amino acids. With 3 bases clipped from V and 4 bases from J, the junction kept 7 bases outside the gene matches.

The genes are TRBV7-7 and TRBJ2-5, with D perhaps TRBD1 (5 bases). Trimming left V 3 bases short and J 3 bases short, with 8 bases between. There are 13 residues in the CDR3. Germline V gives CDR1 SSHAT, CDR2 FNYEAQ (reference sequence). DNA of the CDR3: TGTGCCAGCAGCTTGTCCAGGGAAGAGACCCAGTACTTC. Residues: CASSLSREETQYF.

This clone appeared once. V gene TRBV28 combines with J gene TRBJ2-7; TRBD2 agrees at 8 bases. The CDR3 runs 13 residues. Germline assignment: CDR1 MDHEN and CDR2 SYDVKM. The ends lost 9 bases at V and 3 bases at J; junction bases unmatched: 7. The CDR3 loop reads CASKQRELYEQYF. DNA of the CDR3: TGTGCCAGTAAACAGCGGGAGCTCTACGAGCAGTACTTC. Using reference TRBV28 and TRBJ2-7 for the parts outside the CDR3, the full variable domain is DVKVTQSSRYLVKRTGEKVFLECVQDMDHENMFWYRQDPGLGLRLIYFSYDVKMKEKGDIPEGYSVSREKKERFSLILESASTNQTSMYLCASKQRELYEQYFGPGTRLTVT.

The CDR3 sequence is CASSSSGFREQYF. CDR3 in DNA: TGTGCCAGCAGTTCCTCAGGGTTCCGCGAGCAGTACTTC. V usage is TRBV27 and J usage is TRBJ2-7, with D possibly being TRBD1 (5 bases). V lost 4 bases, J lost 6 bases, and 13 bases lay in between. This CDR3 has 13 amino acids. Germline V lookup: CDR1 MNHEY, CDR2 SMNVEV (reference sequence).

The V call is TRBV12-3 or TRBV12-4, the J call TRBJ1-1; unclear D gene. The CDR3 spans 12 residues. V was clipped by 6 bases and J by 3 bases, with 8 bases between them. The CDR3 loop is CASRAGYTEAFF. CDR3 nucleotide sequence: TGTGCCAGCAGGGCGGGGTACACTGAAGCTTTCTTT.

This chain connects TRBV21-1 to TRBJ2-1; TRBD1 is the table's D call, not checked against the DNA. TRBV21-1 represents a pseudogene. This CDR3 comprises 19 residues. CDR3 DNA sequence: TGTGCCAGCACCACCGACATCCACAGGGATTCCGGCTCCTACAATGAGCAGTTCTTC. Its protein product is CASTTDIHRDSGSYNEQFF.